This passage covers 19 T cell receptor beta chains from one sample sequenced in a study of cytomegalovirus exposure and HLA in healthy donors. Primers included in the PCR were 60 Vbeta and 13 Jbeta primers. Sequencing used immunoSEQ multiplex PCR; TCRdb keeps in-frame clones, though not all of them. Here the sample spans some 96,000 clones, approximately 78% being singletons. Sequencing was done on a sample of PBMCs. These TCRs come from a woman in her sixties or seventies in good health and CMV-seronegative.

V gene TRBV4-1 combines with J gene TRBJ1-5; 7 bases fit TRBD1. The CDR3 sequence is 16 residues long. The junction had 8 bases not matched to a gene; V was cut back by 0 bases and J by 6 bases. Germline CDR1 MGHRA, CDR2 YSYEKL. In DNA form, the CDR3 reads TGCGCCAGCAGCCAAGACGAGGGGACAGTTGTTCAGCCCCAGCATTTT. It codes for CASSQDEGTVVQPQHF.

The V call is TRBV4-3, the J call TRBJ1-5; possible D gene TRBD1, 5 bases. Trimming took 6 bases from V and 5 from J, leaving 11 bases between them. Per germline, CDR1 LGHNA and CDR2 YSLEER. The CDR3 consists of 13 residues. CDR3 nucleotide sequence: TGCGCCAGCAGTGCGACAGTTCATCAGCCCCAGCATTTT. Protein: CASSATVHQPQHF.

This clone was counted between two and nine times. The genes are TRBV25-1 and TRBJ2-7, with D possibly TRBD1 on 5 matching bases. This CDR3 is built from 15 residues. Per germline, CDR1 MGHDK and CDR2 SYGVNS. Between the trimmed V and J ends, which lost 1 base and 3 bases, there was a span of 13 bases. CDR3 residues: CASSESAGFGYEQYF. CDR3 coding DNA: TGTGCCAGCAGTGAATCGGCAGGGTTTGGCTACGAGCAGTACTTC.

Comments on this clone: At one end the junction does not follow the germline gene, possibly because of a read error. The chain carries TRBV7-8 and TRBJ1-1; D possibly corresponds to TRBD1 (6 bases). This CDR3 is 18 amino acids long. Germline V gene data show CDR1 as SGHVS and CDR2 as FQNEAQ. CDR3 sequence reads: CASGLAGTLRGRNTEAFF. CDR3 DNA: TGTGCCAGCGGCTTAGCTGGTACCCTGAGGGGGAGGAACACTGAAGCTTTCTTT.

In this sample, this clone turned up a few times. This chain connects TRBV4-1 to TRBJ2-7; D might be TRBD1 (6 bases). The CDR3 sequence is 15 residues long. Germline CDR1 and CDR2: MGHRA and YSYEKL. Trimming left V 0 bases short and J 0 bases short, with 9 bases between. The CDR3 bases are TGCGCCAGCAGCCAAGACAGGGGCCTCTCCTACGAGCAGTACTTC. Protein product: CASSQDRGLSYEQYF.

There are a few counts of this clone. J is TRBJ1-5 and V is TRBV6-5; D is ambiguous. V lost 2 bases, J lost 4 bases, and 9 bases lay in between. The CDR3 loop spans 14 amino acids. CDR1 MNHEY and CDR2 SVGAGI come from the germline V gene. The CDR3 protein is CASSYGQANQPQHF. CDR3 bases: TGTGCCAGCAGTTACGGGCAGGCTAATCAGCCCCAGCATTTT.

The chain uses TRBV5-4 and TRBJ2-5, with D perhaps matching TRBD1 (6 bases). The CDR3 totals 16 residues. V lost 5 bases, J lost 1 base, and 18 bases lay in between. Germline-derived CDR1 and CDR2 are SGHNT and YYREEE (reference sequence). CDR3 nucleotides: TGTGCCAGCAGTTCAGGAGGAACAGGGATCCAAGAGACCCAGTACTTC. This gives the protein CASSSGGTGIQETQYF.

Here the CDR3 reads CASSLRDNYEQYF. CDR3 nucleotides: TGTGCCAGCAGTCTCCGGGACAACTACGAGCAGTACTTC. The rearrangement links TRBV2 to TRBJ2-7; tentatively, D is TRBD1 (6 bases). This CDR3 comprises 13 residues. Germline assignment: CDR1 SNHLY and CDR2 FYNNEI. V was cut by 5 bases and J by 3 bases, with 11 bases left in between.

This clone occurred a few times. The chain uses TRBV7-8 and TRBJ1-2; D gene ambiguous. The germline V gene has CDR1 SGHVS and CDR2 FQNEAQ. This CDR3 contains 14 residues. V was cut by 4 bases and J by 4 bases, with 13 bases left in between. CDR3 loop: CASSSVGGGYGYTF. For the CDR3, the DNA is TGTGCCAGCAGCTCCGTGGGAGGCGGCTATGGCTACACCTTC.

The table lists this clone with a count of one. The chain is built from TRBV10-3 and TRBJ1-4; 8 bases line up with TRBD1. Germline assignment: CDR1 ENHRY and CDR2 SYGVKD. The trim removed 10 bases at V and 8 bases at J, leaving 9 bases unmatched. This CDR3 is built from 13 residues. CDR3: CASTPGGGEKLFF. The CDR3 DNA follows: TGTGCCAGCACACCAGGGGGCGGCGAAAAACTGTTTTTT.

The chain employs TRBV6-1 and TRBJ1-5; D uncertain. This CDR3 has 15 amino acids. Looked up from germline, CDR1 is MNHNS and CDR2 is SASEGT. Trimming left V 1 base short and J 0 bases short, with 7 bases between. DNA for the CDR3: TGTGCCAGCAGTGAAGGGCCTTATAGCAATCAGCCCCAGCATTTT. Its translation: CASSEGPYSNQPQHF.

J is TRBJ2-7 and V is TRBV25-1; 12 positions agree with TRBD2. The CDR3 is made up of 15 amino acids. With 3 bases clipped from V and 2 bases from J, the junction kept 2 bases outside the gene matches. CDR1 MGHDK and CDR2 SYGVNS come from the germline V gene. In DNA form, the CDR3 reads TGTGCCAGCAGTGATTGGACTAGCGGGACCTACGAGCAGTACTTC. The encoded protein is CASSDWTSGTYEQYF.

This chain uses TRBV7-9 with TRBJ2-1; 9 bases are a match to TRBD2. The CDR3 loop spans 15 amino acids. The ends lost 0 bases at V and 4 bases at J; junction bases unmatched: 1. The germline CDR1 and CDR2 sequences are SEHNR and FQNEAQ (reference sequence). This chain's CDR3 is CASSLAREGYNEQFF. Written as DNA, the CDR3 is TGTGCCAGCAGCTTAGCGCGGGAGGGATACAATGAGCAGTTCTTC.

This sequence joins TRBV5-6 and TRBJ2-7; D gene uncertain. The CDR3 contains 13 residues. Deletions cut 2 bases from V and 2 bases from J, with 8 bases between. Germline CDR1 and CDR2: SGHDT and YYEEEE. CDR3 sequence: CASSFERAYEQYF. The DNA of the CDR3 is TGTGCCAGCAGCTTTGAAAGAGCCTACGAGCAGTACTTC. The full variable domain, rest sourced from reference TRBV5-6 and TRBJ2-7, is DAGVTQSPTHLIKTRGQQVTLRCSPKSGHDTVSWYQQALGQGPQFIFQYYEEEERQRGNFPDRFSGHQFPNYSSELNVNALLLGDSALYLCASSFERAYEQYFGPGTRLTVT.

This chain joins TRBV7-2 and TRBJ2-5, with a tentative D call TRBD1 (6 bases). The CDR3 has 15 amino acids. Between the trimmed V and J ends, which lost 7 bases and 5 bases, there was a span of 20 bases. The germline CDR1 and CDR2 sequences are SGHTA and FQGNSA. The CDR3 coding sequence is TGTGCCAGCACCCTAGTAGGGGGAGTTGATGAGACCCAGTACTTC. This encodes CASTLVGGVDETQYF.

V is TRBV27 and J is TRBJ2-7, with unresolved D. Germline CDR1 is MNHEY and CDR2 is SMNVEV (reference sequence). V lost 3 bases to trimming and J lost 3 bases, with 15 bases between them. The CDR3 consists of 15 residues. CDR3 region: CASSFFSGSGYEQYF. CDR3 nucleotide sequence: TGTGCCAGCAGTTTTTTCTCTGGGTCGGGCTACGAGCAGTACTTC.

This clone was seen a few times. V gene TRBV30 combines with J gene TRBJ1-4; no reliable D call. Germline V gene sequence: CDR1 GTSNPN, CDR2 SVGIG (reference sequence). This CDR3 region has 13 residues. Deletions cut 7 bases from V and 4 bases from J, with 13 bases between. CDR3 nucleotides: TGTGCCTCCCACCGAGGTGGTAATGAAAAACTGTTTTTT. Its translation is CASHRGGNEKLFF.

The genes are TRBV5-1 and TRBJ1-1; 9 bases fit TRBD1. Germline assignment: CDR1 SGHRS and CDR2 YFSETQ. J gave up 3 bases and V 2 bases, and 2 bases lay outside the gene matches. The CDR3 is made up of 14 amino acids. The CDR3 here is CASSFTGGYTEAFF. CDR3 DNA sequence: TGCGCCAGCAGCTTTACAGGGGGCTACACTGAAGCTTTCTTT.

The gene calls are TRBV6-6 and TRBJ2-7; D call uncertain. The V end lost 0 bases, the J end lost 6 bases, and 15 bases lay between the germline ends. Germline V gene sequence: CDR1 MNHNY, CDR2 SVGAGI (reference sequence). This CDR3 contains 15 residues. CDR3 loop: CASSYSGPSPAEQYF. CDR3 DNA: TGTGCCAGCAGTTACTCGGGCCCCTCCCCTGCCGAGCAGTACTTC.